This TCR beta chain is drawn from a study of tumor-infiltrating lymphocytes in primary liver carcinoma (dated by TCRdb to the late 2010s). A note on the overall study: Hepatocellular carcinoma (four) or combined HCC and intrahepatic cholangiocarcinoma (one) was present in the five patients, who were three men and two women aged 30 to 69 years. Reproducibility between technical replicate repertoires was high, with correlation coefficients above 0.95 and mean shared-clone rates about 0.89. A total of 35 or so specimens from 5 patients went through TCRbeta repertoire sequencing, namely 25 tumor regions, 5 adjacent noncancerous liver tissues and 5 peripheral blood samples. Each sample produced about 3.5 to 7.13 million productive TCRbeta reads, and read depth showed no significant difference between tissue types. The five patients had tumors of stage T1-T3 N0M0, with maximum diameters ranging from roughly 4.2 to 10 cm. The 20 to 30 tumor region samples were profiled with Agilent mRNA microarrays so that TCRbeta repertoire diversity could be related to the local molecular phenotype. TCRbeta repertoire sequencing, expression microarrays and whole-exome sequencing were combined in the study across five regions of each liver tumor, with adjacent normal tissue and blood also included.

Concerning this clonotype: The antigen it binds to is not known. Mismatch with germline at one junction end may stem from a read error.

A constant-region primer and ProtoScript II reverse transcriptase were used to reverse-transcribe TCRbeta-specific cDNA from around 480 ng total RNA. TCRbeta libraries were built with three nested multiplex PCR rounds, a slightly modified ARM-PCR procedure. Sample barcodes and Illumina adapters were added in a final 25-cycle PCR with Deep VentR polymerase. Before sequencing, amplicons of 200-500 bp were purified from gel using a QIAquick gel extraction kit. The TCRbeta amplicons were sequenced with 250-bp paired-end reads on an Illumina HiSeq 2500. On the authors' methods: Reads were quality-trimmed with Trimmomatic v0.33, and paired reads were merged with FLASH v1.2.11 to recover full CDR3 sequences. MiGEC v1.2.1b assigned V, D and J germline segments to the rearranged TCRbeta sequences. VDJtools v1.0.0 computed clonotype statistics and Shannon-Wiener diversity indices. Except for diversity analysis, only the 250 most abundant clonotypes of each sample were used in subsequent analyses to reduce sampling bias. TCRdb passed the public sequencing reads through fastp at Q25 and MiXCR, retaining productive beta sequences. Each record represents a unique CDR3 protein, reported with the most common genes and DNA among its rows. None of the V and J calls come from the authors' own analysis; TCRdb made them. The sample yields about 22,000 distinct CDR3 sequences; 70% to 90% were counted once. The leading ten clones occupy approximately 40% of the sample.

Without any cell sorting, total RNA and DNA were co-extracted from around 18-30 mg of bulk tissue using the AllPrep DNA/RNA mini kit. Between late 2015 and 2016, 4 to 6 patients in China with histopathologically diagnosed primary liver carcinoma had surgical resection. At the time of sampling, the patients had chronic HBV infection and had not received any treatment. Five spatially separated regions were sampled per tumor: superior, inferior, left-lateral and right-lateral poles, plus the tumor centre. Histology showed that every tumor sample contained more than 75% viable tumor cells. Fresh tumor and adjacent tissue pieces were bisected, with one half stored in RNAlater at -80 degrees C and the other half sent for histology. What the study reported, not specific to this receptor: A significantly larger repertoire fraction was made up by the top 250 clones in tumors than in blood (p = 0.039). The study included only five or six patients, and the authors note findings should be validated in a larger study. Since the samples were bulk and unsorted, there was no way to compare CD4+ and CD8+ T cell repertoires. Consistent with antigen-driven expansion, pairs of tumor regions showed higher repertoire overlap (mean approximately 35%) than either tumor-adjacent pairs (approximately 17%) or tumor-blood pairs (about 15%). Only about 7-25% of top clones were present in all five regions of a tumor, suggesting spatial heterogeneity of tumor-infiltrating T cells. Because sequencing covered only the TCR beta chain and unpaired alpha chains were not captured, true repertoire diversity is likely underestimated.

The source is a woman aged 25-40 years with primary liver carcinoma and hepatitis B virus infection. What was sequenced was liver tumor tissue from sampling region 2. The cell subset or site label corresponds to: tumor region T2, inferior pole.

The CDR3: CAISVNGHPPPTDTQYF. The nucleotide sequence is TGTGCCATCAGCGTAAACGGACACCCCCCACCCACAGATACGCAGTATTTT. The receptor chain draws on TRBV5-4 and TRBJ2-3, and the D gene may be TRBD1, 5 bases matching. The CDR3 holds 17 amino acids from the cysteine to the phenylalanine. Only the CDR3 DNA stays, 51 bases, in frame from base 1. From a lookup of the germline V gene (reference sequence), CDR1 and CDR2 are SGHNT and YYREEE. The reference TRBV5-4 and TRBJ2-3 proteins fill in what lies around the CDR3, so the full variable domain reads ETGVTQSPTHLIKTRGQQVTLRCSSQSGHNTVSWYQQALGQGPQFIFQYYREEENGRGNFPPRFSGLQFPNYSSELNVNALELDDSALYLCAISVNGHPPPTDTQYFGPGTRLTVL.